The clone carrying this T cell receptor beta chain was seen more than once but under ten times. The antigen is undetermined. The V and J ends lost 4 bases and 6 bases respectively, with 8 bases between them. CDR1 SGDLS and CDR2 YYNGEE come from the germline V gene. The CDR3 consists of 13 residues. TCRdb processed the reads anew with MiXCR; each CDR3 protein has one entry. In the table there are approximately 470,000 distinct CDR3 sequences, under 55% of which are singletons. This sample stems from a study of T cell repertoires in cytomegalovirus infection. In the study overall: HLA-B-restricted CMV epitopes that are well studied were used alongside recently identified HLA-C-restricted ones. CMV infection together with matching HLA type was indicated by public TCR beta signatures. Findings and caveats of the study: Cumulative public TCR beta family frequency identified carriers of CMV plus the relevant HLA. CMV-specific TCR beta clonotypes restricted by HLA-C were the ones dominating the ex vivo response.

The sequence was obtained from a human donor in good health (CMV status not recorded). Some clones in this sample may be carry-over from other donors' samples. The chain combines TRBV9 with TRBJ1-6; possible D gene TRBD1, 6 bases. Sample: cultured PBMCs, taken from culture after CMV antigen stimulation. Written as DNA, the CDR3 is TGTGCCAGCAGCCGGGACACTAATTCACCCCTCCACTTT. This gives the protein CASSRDTNSPLHF.